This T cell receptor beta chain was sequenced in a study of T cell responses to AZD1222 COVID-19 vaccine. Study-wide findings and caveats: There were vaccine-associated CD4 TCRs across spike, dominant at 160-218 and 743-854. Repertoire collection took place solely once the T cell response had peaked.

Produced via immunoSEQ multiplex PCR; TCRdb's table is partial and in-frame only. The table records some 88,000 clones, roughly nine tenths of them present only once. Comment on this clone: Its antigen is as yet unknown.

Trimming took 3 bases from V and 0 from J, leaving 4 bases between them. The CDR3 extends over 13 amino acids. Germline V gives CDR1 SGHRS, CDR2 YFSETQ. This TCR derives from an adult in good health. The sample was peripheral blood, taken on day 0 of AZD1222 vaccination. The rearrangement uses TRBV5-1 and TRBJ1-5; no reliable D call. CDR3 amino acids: CASSYNSNQPQHF. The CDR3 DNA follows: TGCGCCAGCAGCTATAATAGCAATCAGCCCCAGCATTTT.